This T cell receptor beta chain comes out of a study of siplizumab effects on memory and regulatory T cells. General study results and limits: No more than a minor fraction of alloreactive clones could be traced back to unstimulated subsets. In siplizumab cultures, the suppressive function of proliferating Tregs remained unconfirmed. Sequences that were alloreactive and traceable to unstimulated CD4+ memory cells were significantly reduced by siplizumab.

Worth noting for this clone: No antigen is known for it.

The CDR3 spans 18 residues. The V end lost 4 bases, the J end lost 4 bases, and 20 bases lay between the germline ends. The V gene's germline CDR1 is MGHRA and CDR2 YSYEKL. Repertoires were generated with immunoSEQ multiplex PCR, while TCRdb's copy carries only in-frame clones and drops some. The sample shows 100,000 or so clones, approximately 92% of them seen only once. The sequenced material came from CD4+ T cells sorted from blood. The chain recombines TRBV4-1 with TRBJ2-6, with D perhaps assigned TRBD1 or TRBD2 (5 bases each). This sequence was found in a human donor in good health. Some clones in this sample may be carry-over from other donors' samples. CDR3 DNA sequence: TGCGCCAGCAGCCCGGGGTCACAAGGGGTTATAGGGGCCAACGTCCTGACTTTC. Translated, it gives CASSPGSQGVIGANVLTF.